Below, one T cell receptor (beta chain) is given with its context. In the study's own analysis: It was from reference gene primer amplification that nucleated cell counts were estimated. TCRdb keeps only in-frame clones here, not all; method: immunoSEQ multiplex PCR. V, J and clone size were drawn from that table, and D and trimming were deduced from the DNA. The data contain roughly 70,000 clones, about 88% of them seen just once; the ten biggest clones take up 3.5% to 5%. This entry comes from a study of blood T cell repertoires in COVID-19. At the level of the study: The United States, Italy and Spain provided the acute and convalescent COVID-19 samples.

Trimming cost V 3 bases and J 4 bases; bases outside gene matches: 3. The CDR3 is 14 amino acids. Germline V gene lookup returns CDR1 KGHSH and CDR2 LQKENI. The chain joins TRBV18 to TRBJ1-1; 9 positions agree with TRBD1. The receptor was isolated from a man between 65 and 79 years old with active COVID-19. Sequencing was performed on peripheral blood. The CDR3 sequence is CASSPGGQGTEAFF. The CDR3 nucleotides are TGTGCCAGCTCACCGGGGGGACAGGGCACTGAAGCTTTCTTT.